The clone carrying this T cell receptor (beta chain) was counted ten times or more. Its antigen remains unidentified. This record belongs to a study of CD8+CD57+ T cells in acquired aplastic anemia. About the study: DNA per sorted CD4+ or CD8+ sample ranged about 0.17 to 27.4 ug, averaging around 3 ug.

Individuals selected for sequencing had exhibited CD8+CD57+ cell expansion on flow cytometry. Patients had received no therapy at the time of blood sampling. Study-wide findings and caveats: Roughly 30 CD8+ CDR3 sequences occurred in both the patients and the controls.

Germline V gene lookup returns CDR1 SGDLS and CDR2 YYNGEE. Trimming at V came to 3 bases and at J to 2 bases, leaving 12 bases not matched to a gene. The CDR3 sequence is 20 residues long. TCR beta VDJ combinations and CDR3 sequences were profiled from genomic DNA. One entry per CDR3 protein, called by TCRdb with MiXCR from the reads. Of roughly 250,000 distinct CDR3 sequences detected, around 45% appear once; the ten largest clones hold 7% to 9.5%. Sequencing was performed on sorted CD4+, CD8+, or CD8+CD57+ T cells (not recorded which) from PBMCs. The receptor was derived from a human donor with aplastic anemia. The J gene is TRBJ2-3, the V gene TRBV9, with 16 bases matching TRBD2. The CDR3: CASSAPEGLAGGPLTDTQYF. As DNA, the CDR3 is TGTGCCAGCAGCGCGCCCGAGGGACTAGCGGGAGGGCCACTCACAGATACGCAGTATTTT. The whole variable domain, remainder taken from reference TRBV9 and TRBJ2-3, is DSGVTQTPKHLITATGQRVTLRCSPRSGDLSVYWYQQSLDQGLQFLIQYYNGEERAKGNILERFSAQQFPDLHSELNLSSLELGDSALYFCASSAPEGLAGGPLTDTQYFGPGTRLTVL.